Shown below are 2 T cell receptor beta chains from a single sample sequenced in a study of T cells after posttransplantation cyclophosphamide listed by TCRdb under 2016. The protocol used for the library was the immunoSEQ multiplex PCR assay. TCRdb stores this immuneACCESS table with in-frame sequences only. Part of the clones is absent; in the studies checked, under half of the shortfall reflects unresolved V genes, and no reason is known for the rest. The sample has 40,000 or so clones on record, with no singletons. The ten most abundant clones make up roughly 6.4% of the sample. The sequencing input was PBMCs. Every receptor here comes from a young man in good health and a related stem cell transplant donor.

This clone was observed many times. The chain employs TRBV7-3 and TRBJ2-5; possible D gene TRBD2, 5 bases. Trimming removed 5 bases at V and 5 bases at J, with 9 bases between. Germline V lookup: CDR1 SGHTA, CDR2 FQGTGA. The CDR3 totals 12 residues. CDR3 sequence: CASSPTGETQYF. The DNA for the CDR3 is TGTGCCAGCAGCCCTACGGGGGAGACCCAGTACTTC.

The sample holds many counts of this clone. The CDR3 DNA reads TGCAGCGTTCGGACTAGCGGGGGTACCCCCTACGAGCAGTACTTC. The encoded protein is CSVRTSGGTPYEQYF. V gene TRBV29-1 combines with J gene TRBJ2-7; 13 bases are a match to TRBD2. Germline V gene data show CDR1 as SQVTM and CDR2 as ANQGSEA. This CDR3 is 15 amino acids long. The junction had 6 bases not matched to a gene; V was cut back by 5 bases and J by 2 bases.